The 23 T cell receptor beta chains below come from one sample, sequenced in a study of blood T cell repertoires in COVID-19. The repertoire was sequenced with immunoSEQ multiplex PCR; TCRdb's copy has only in-frame clones and lacks some. The sample shows some 170,000 clones, 84% of them seen only once. Sequencing was performed on PBMCs or T cells enriched from blood (not recorded which). The receptors here all came from a man over 45 who had recovered from COVID-19.

This sequence joins TRBV3-1 (or the pseudogene TRBV3-2) and TRBJ1-5; TRBD1 aligns across 7 bases. The V gene end was trimmed by 0 bases and the J gene end by 7 bases; junction bases not matched to a gene: 6. The CDR3 totals 15 residues. Germline loops: CDR1 LGHDT, CDR2 YNNKEL (reference sequence). The CDR3 DNA reads as TGTGCCAGCAGCCAAGATCCGGCAGGGGGACAGCCCCAGCATTTT. It encodes CASSQDPAGGQPQHF.

The V gene is TRBV7-8, the J gene TRBJ2-7; 9 bases are shared with TRBD1. CDR3 length: 15 amino acids. Germline trimming cut 5 bases from V and 5 bases from J; bases unmatched to any gene: 10. The germline gives CDR1 SGHVS, CDR2 FQNEAQ. The CDR3 DNA is TGTGCCAGCAGCAAACAACGGGACAGGGTCCACGAGCAGTACTTC. This translates into CASSKQRDRVHEQYF. Full variable domain (outside the CDR3, taken from reference TRBV7-8 and TRBJ2-7): GAGVSQSPRYKVAKRGQDVALRCDPISGHVSLFWYQQALGQGPEFLTYFQNEAQLDKSGLPSDRFFAERPEGSVSTLKIQRTQQEDSAVYLCASSKQRDRVHEQYFGPGTRLTVT.

This chain connects TRBV19 to TRBJ2-7, with D perhaps TRBD1 (5 bases). V lost 4 bases, J lost 0 bases, and 13 bases lay in between. Germline V gene data show CDR1 as LNHDA and CDR2 as SQIVND (reference sequence). CDR3 length equals 15 residues. CDR3 sequence reads: CASSSQGPISYEQYF. The DNA of the CDR3 is TGTGCCAGTAGTAGTCAGGGTCCAATCTCCTACGAGCAGTACTTC.

The chain employs TRBV19 and TRBJ1-2; 7 bases align to TRBD1. CDR1 is LNHDA and CDR2 is SQIVND in the germline V gene (reference sequence). Trimming at V came to 1 base and at J to 4 bases, leaving 6 bases not matched to a gene. The CDR3 extends over 15 amino acids. This CDR3 reads CASSIGSQGGYGYTF. The CDR3 bases are TGTGCCAGTAGTATAGGCTCCCAGGGGGGCTATGGCTACACCTTC.

The V gene is TRBV9, the J gene TRBJ2-5, with 7 bases fitting TRBD1. V shed 6 bases and J 7 bases; nucleotides not matched to a gene: 12. The CDR3 length is 14 residues. In germline, CDR1 is SGDLS, CDR2 YYNGEE. The CDR3 loop is CASMGDQGVGTQYF. CDR3 nucleotide sequence: TGTGCCAGCATGGGAGACCAGGGGGTTGGGACCCAGTACTTC.

V gene TRBV18 combines with J gene TRBJ1-5; 7 bases are shared with TRBD1. There are 17 residues in the CDR3. Per the germline V gene, CDR1 is KGHSH and CDR2 is LQKENI. The V and J ends lost 2 bases and 0 bases, in that order; junction bases with no gene match: 7. The CDR3, as DNA: TGTGCCAGCTCACCAACGGAGGGGGCGAATAGCAATCAGCCCCAGCATTTT. The encoded protein is CASSPTEGANSNQPQHF.

The chain has TRBV6-6 and TRBJ2-3; 7 nucleotides line up with TRBD1. Germline-derived CDR1 and CDR2 are MNHNY and SVGAGI (reference sequence). The V gene end was trimmed by 0 bases and the J gene end by 6 bases; junction bases not matched to a gene: 3. CDR3 length: 14 amino acids. The CDR3 DNA reads as TGTGCCAGCAGTTACTCGACAGGGATGGATACGCAGTATTTT. It translates to CASSYSTGMDTQYF.

V is TRBV3-1 (or the pseudogene TRBV3-2) and J is TRBJ1-3; D is uncertain. Germline CDR1 reads LGHDT; CDR2 reads YNNKEL (reference sequence). The CDR3 contains 13 residues. Trimming removed 6 bases at V and 1 base at J, with 7 bases between. The CDR3 nucleotides read TGTGCCAGCAGTTCTAAATCTGGAAACACCATATATTTT. Encoded protein: CASSSKSGNTIYF.

Regarding this clone: At one end, the junction sequence differs from germline, possibly due to a read error. V usage is TRBV5-5 and J usage is TRBJ1-4; D is unresolved. The CDR3 is made up of 14 amino acids. CDR1 is SGHKS, CDR2 YYEKEE, per germline (reference sequence). The CDR3 is CASSAPNAKEKLFF. The CDR3 DNA is TGTGCCAGCAGTGCGCCGAACGCTAAGGAAAAACTGTTTTTT.

This rearrangement joins TRBV5-1 to TRBJ2-3; D possibly corresponds to TRBD2 (5 bases). CDR3 length equals 15 residues. V lost 5 bases, J lost 2 bases, and 15 bases lay in between. Germline assignment: CDR1 SGHRS and CDR2 YFSETQ. CDR3 in DNA: TGCGCCAGCAGTGGGAGCGCCAGAACCACAGATACGCAGTATTTT. The encoded protein is CASSGSARTTDTQYF. Based on the CDR3 plus reference TRBV5-1 and TRBJ2-3, the full variable domain is KAGVTQTPRYLIKTRGQQVTLSCSPISGHRSVSWYQQTPGQGLQFLFEYFSETQRNKGNFPGRFSGRQFSNSRSEMNVSTLELGDSALYLCASSGSARTTDTQYFGPGTRLTVL.

The rearrangement links TRBV24-1 to TRBJ2-6; 15 nucleotides align to TRBD2. This CDR3 comprises 18 residues. From germline, CDR1 is KGHDR and CDR2 SFDVKD. V gave up 7 bases and J gave up 0 bases; unmatched junction bases: 3. The CDR3 sequence: CATSPGLAGGSGANVLTF. The CDR3 nucleotides read TGTGCCACCAGCCCGGGACTAGCGGGGGGCTCTGGGGCCAACGTCCTGACTTTC.

The chain employs TRBV9 and TRBJ1-1, with TRBD1 matching 7 bases. Germline values: CDR1 SGDLS, CDR2 YYNGEE. J lost 0 bases, V lost 4 bases, and 6 bases had no gene match. This CDR3 has 15 amino acids. The CDR3 sequence is CASSPEGALNTEAFF. The CDR3 nucleotides are TGTGCCAGCAGCCCCGAGGGGGCGTTGAACACTGAAGCTTTCTTT.

The chain employs TRBV5-5 and TRBJ1-3; tentatively, D is TRBD1 (6 bases). Trimming removed 4 bases at V and 1 base at J, with 12 bases between. This CDR3 is built from 15 residues. Per germline, CDR1 SGHKS and CDR2 YYEKEE (reference sequence). The CDR3, as DNA: TGTGCCAGCAGCCCGCGAACAGGGTCTGGAAACACCATATATTTT. Encoded protein: CASSPRTGSGNTIYF.

The chain uses TRBV10-3 and TRBJ2-3; 8 nucleotides agree with TRBD1. Germline CDR1 is ENHRY and CDR2 is SYGVKD. The V and J ends lost 0 bases and 4 bases, in that order; junction bases with no gene match: 0. The CDR3 has 14 amino acids. CDR3: CAISESDRADTQYF. CDR3 DNA sequence: TGTGCCATCAGTGAGTCGGACAGGGCAGATACGCAGTATTTT.

V usage is TRBV11-1 and J usage is TRBJ1-2; perhaps TRBD1 as D (5 bases). Looked up from germline, CDR1 is SGHAT and CDR2 is FQDESV (reference sequence). The CDR3 contains 14 residues. V lost 6 bases, J lost 2 bases, and 13 bases lay in between. This CDR3 reads CASSQDISNYGYTF. DNA of the CDR3: TGTGCCAGCAGTCAGGACATTTCAAACTATGGCTACACCTTC.

This chain connects TRBV6-6 to TRBJ1-4; a possible D gene is TRBD1 (5 bases). Between the trimmed V and J ends, which lost 2 bases and 4 bases, there was a span of 11 bases. The CDR3 spans 15 residues. The germline CDR1 and CDR2 sequences are MNHNY and SVGAGI (reference sequence). The DNA of the CDR3 is TGTGCCAGCAGTTACGTTGGACACCTTAATGAAAAACTGTTTTTT. Its protein is CASSYVGHLNEKLFF.

The rearrangement uses TRBV5-6 and TRBJ1-2; TRBD1 agrees at 8 bases. V shed 4 bases and J 2 bases; nucleotides not matched to a gene: 10. CDR3 length: 16 residues. The germline CDR1 and CDR2 sequences are SGHDT and YYEEEE. Here the CDR3 reads CASSGDPGQENYGYTF. The CDR3 region has the DNA TGTGCCAGCAGCGGTGACCCGGGACAGGAGAACTATGGCTACACCTTC. The whole variable domain, remainder taken from reference TRBV5-6 and TRBJ1-2, is DAGVTQSPTHLIKTRGQQVTLRCSPKSGHDTVSWYQQALGQGPQFIFQYYEEEERQRGNFPDRFSGHQFPNYSSELNVNALLLGDSALYLCASSGDPGQENYGYTFGSGTRLTVV.

V gene TRBV15 combines with J gene TRBJ1-1; no clear D gene. The CDR3 totals 16 residues. Deletions cut 0 bases from V and 6 bases from J, with 17 bases between. Germline V gene data show CDR1 as LNHNV and CDR2 as YYDKDF (reference sequence). CDR3 region: CATSRDPPGALPEAFF. DNA for the CDR3: TGTGCCACCAGCAGAGATCCCCCAGGCGCCCTCCCTGAAGCTTTCTTT.

The rearrangement joins TRBV28 to TRBJ2-7; D remains ambiguous. The V end lost 10 bases, the J end lost 0 bases, and 10 bases lay between the germline ends. Germline loops: CDR1 MDHEN, CDR2 SYDVKM. The CDR3 runs to 12 residues. The CDR3 spells CATMAHSYEQYF. The CDR3 DNA follows: TGTGCCACCATGGCCCACTCCTACGAGCAGTACTTC.

This chain links TRBV7-2 with TRBJ1-6, with D perhaps matching TRBD1 (6 bases). Trimming cost V 5 bases and J 4 bases, with 9 bases left between them. CDR3 length: 14 residues. Germline V CDR1 and CDR2: SGHTA, FQGNSA. The CDR3 DNA reads as TGTGCCAGCAGCCCTGGACAGTATAATTCACCCCTCCACTTT. It translates to CASSPGQYNSPLHF.

This chain connects TRBV5-4 to TRBJ1-4, with a weak D call TRBD1 (6 bases). The CDR3 totals 16 residues. The V end was cut by 1 base, the J end by 2 bases, with 12 bases between. CDR1 and CDR2 from the germline V gene are SGHNT and YYREEE (reference sequence). CDR3 sequence reads: CASSLYRGTTNEKLFF. DNA for the CDR3: TGTGCCAGCAGCTTGTATAGGGGGACGACTAATGAAAAACTGTTTTTT. The full variable domain, in which reference TRBV5-4 and TRBJ1-4 provide the parts outside the CDR3, is ETGVTQSPTHLIKTRGQQVTLRCSSQSGHNTVSWYQQALGQGPQFIFQYYREEENGRGNFPPRFSGLQFPNYSSELNVNALELDDSALYLCASSLYRGTTNEKLFFGSGTQLSVL.

V usage is TRBV18 and J usage is TRBJ1-1; D unresolved. CDR1 and CDR2 (germline): KGHSH, LQKENI. There are 16 residues in the CDR3. V was pared by 6 bases and J by 0 bases, with 17 bases between. CDR3 amino acids: CASSDQAGGMNTEAFF. DNA of the CDR3: TGTGCCAGCTCTGATCAGGCAGGAGGCATGAACACTGAAGCTTTCTTT.

The chain has TRBV6-1 and TRBJ2-5; 8 bases line up with TRBD2. The J segment lost 5 bases and the V segment lost 4 bases, leaving 12 bases of the junction unmatched. Germline V gene lookup returns CDR1 MNHNS and CDR2 SASEGT. CDR3 length equals 16 residues. CDR3 region: CASSGRSGLAVETQYF. For the CDR3, the DNA is TGTGCCAGCAGTGGCCGGTCCGGACTAGCAGTGGAGACCCAGTACTTC.